Each of the 19 T cell receptor beta chains below was sequenced from the same sample in a study of T cell repertoires in aging, cancer and after chemotherapy. TCR beta rearrangements were amplified from peripheral blood genomic DNA. A mixed TRB-A/B primer pool amplified rearranged TRB by multiplex touch-down PCR. TCRdb reprocessed the multiplex PCR reads via MiXCR and lists one record per CDR3 protein. In the table there are approximately 5,000 distinct CDR3 sequences, approximately 30% of which are singletons. Sequencing used blood. These receptors were obtained from a human donor in good health.

This clonotype was seen a handful of times. The rearrangement links TRBV10-3 to TRBJ2-5; 12 bases match TRBD2. CDR3 length equals 15 residues. J lost 5 bases, V lost 0 bases, and 1 base had no gene match. Germline lookup yields CDR1 ENHRY and CDR2 SYGVKD. In nucleotides, the CDR3 is TGTGCCATCAGTGAGTCACTAGCGGGAGGCGAGACCCAGTACTTC. Translated: CAISESLAGGETQYF.

This clonotype appeared a few times. J is TRBJ1-1 and V is TRBV27; D gene uncertain. V was cut by 2 bases and J by 4 bases, with 8 bases left in between. This CDR3 comprises 13 residues. Germline assignment: CDR1 MNHEY and CDR2 SMNVEV (reference sequence). The DNA for the CDR3 is TGTGCCAGCAGTTTAGTCCCCCGCACTGAAGCTTTCTTT. It yields the protein CASSLVPRTEAFF.

The J gene is TRBJ2-7, the V gene TRBV7-9, with TRBD2 matching 12 bases. With V trimmed by 4 bases and J by 5 bases, 3 bases remained unmatched. Per the germline V gene, CDR1 is SEHNR and CDR2 is FQNEAQ (reference sequence). This CDR3 is built from 14 residues. In DNA, the CDR3 is TGTGCCAGCAGCTCCAGGACTAGCGGGGACGAGCAGTACTTC. This gives the protein CASSSRTSGDEQYF.

This clonotype was seen a handful of times. The chain recombines TRBV28 with TRBJ2-6; the D gene is possibly TRBD1 (6 bases). Deletions cut 4 bases from V and 0 bases from J, with 10 bases between. From germline, CDR1 is MDHEN and CDR2 SYDVKM. CDR3 length equals 16 residues. The CDR3 region is CASSSYRASGANVLTF. CDR3 nucleotide sequence: TGTGCCAGCAGTTCCTACAGGGCCTCTGGGGCCAACGTCCTGACTTTC.

The chain carries TRBV27 and TRBJ2-7; 7 positions agree with TRBD2. Germline assignment: CDR1 MNHEY and CDR2 SMNVEV (reference sequence). CDR3 size: 14 residues. V dropped 3 bases and J dropped 4; count of bases not matched to a gene: 6. CDR3 sequence: CASSFGGVRYEQYF. The CDR3 coding sequence is TGTGCCAGCAGTTTTGGGGGGGTTCGGTACGAGCAGTACTTC.

The genes are TRBV5-4 and TRBJ2-1; possibly TRBD1 for D (6 bases). Trimming pared 4 bases from V and 2 bases from J, leaving 16 bases between. CDR1 is SGHNT, CDR2 YYREEE, per germline (reference sequence). The CDR3 runs to 16 residues. This CDR3 is CASSEYPRDTYNEQFF. DNA of the CDR3: TGTGCCAGCAGCGAGTACCCCCGGGACACCTACAATGAGCAGTTCTTC.

The rearrangement joins TRBV12-3 or TRBV12-4 to TRBJ1-5; 9 bases match TRBD1. This CDR3 is 15 amino acids long. V lost 5 bases, J lost 2 bases, and 4 bases stayed unmatched. This CDR3 is CASSPGQGGNQPQHF. CDR3 sequence (DNA): TGTGCCAGCAGTCCGGGACAGGGTGGCAATCAGCCCCAGCATTTT.

The chain uses TRBV19 and TRBJ1-5; D call uncertain. With 0 bases removed from V and 0 bases from J, the gap between germline ends came to 6 bases. Per the germline V gene, CDR1 is LNHDA and CDR2 is SQIVND (reference sequence). The CDR3 has 15 residues. The CDR3 sequence is CASSIDRLSNQPQHF. The CDR3, as DNA: TGTGCCAGTAGTATAGACAGACTTAGCAATCAGCCCCAGCATTTT. Full variable domain (missing parts from reference TRBV19 and TRBJ1-5): DGGITQSPKYLFRKEGQNVTLSCEQNLNHDAMYWYRQDPGQGLRLIYYSQIVNDFQKGDIAEGYSVSREKKESFPLTVTSAQKNPTAFYLCASSIDRLSNQPQHFGDGTRLSIL.

This clonotype showed up just a few times. V gene TRBV5-1 combines with J gene TRBJ2-2; 9 bases line up with TRBD1. V shed 3 bases, J shed 5 bases, and the junction held 11 bases outside the gene matches. Germline CDR1 SGHRS, CDR2 YFSETQ. The CDR3 is 17 residues long. In DNA form, the CDR3 reads TGCGCCAGCAGCTCGCCCACCGGGACAGGGAGGACCGGGGAGCTGTTTTTT. Translated, it gives CASSSPTGTGRTGELFF.

About this clonotype: Given a much more abundant clone one base away, this may be a read error. The chain carries TRBV5-5 and TRBJ2-3; 11 bases are a match to TRBD1. The CDR3 covers 15 residues. From germline, CDR1 is SGHKS and CDR2 YYEKEE (reference sequence). V shed 4 bases and J 3 bases; nucleotides not matched to a gene: 4. The CDR3 nucleotides are TGTGCCAGCAGCCTGGACAGGGGGCTGACAGATACGCAGTATTTT. Its translation is CASSLDRGLTDTQYF.

This clonotype rates as medium-sized. The genes are TRBV27 and TRBJ1-6; a weak D match, TRBD1 (5 bases). The germline CDR1 and CDR2 sequences are MNHEY and SMNVEV (reference sequence). V was cut by 2 bases and J by 7 bases, with 9 bases left in between. The CDR3 covers 14 residues. The DNA of the CDR3 is TGTGCCAGCAGTTTAGGGGGATGGAATTCACCCCTCCACTTT. Protein sequence: CASSLGGWNSPLHF.

V is TRBV5-4 and J is TRBJ2-3; D is perhaps TRBD1 (6 bases). The V end lost 4 bases, the J end lost 3 bases, and 27 bases lay between the germline ends. The CDR3 has 19 amino acids. The V gene's germline CDR1 is SGHNT and CDR2 YYREEE (reference sequence). The CDR3 sequence: CASSRLSGTGSQRTDTQYF. DNA of the CDR3: TGTGCCAGCAGCCGTTTGAGCGGCACAGGGAGCCAGCGGACAGATACGCAGTATTTT.

V is TRBV10-3 and J is TRBJ1-2, with TRBD1 matching 9 bases. V was pared by 2 bases and J by 13 bases, with 2 bases of the junction left unmatched. The length of the CDR3 is 11 residues. Germline loops: CDR1 ENHRY, CDR2 SYGVKD. The CDR3 DNA follows: TGTGCCATCAGTGAGCGGGACAGGGTCACCTTC. Translating it yields CAISERDRVTF.

This clonotype is deemed medium-sized. The chain is built from TRBV6-2 or TRBV6-3 and TRBJ2-1, with D unresolved. Per the germline V gene, CDR1 is MNHEY and CDR2 is SVGEGT. The CDR3 spans 15 residues. V was pared by 2 bases and J by 8 bases, with 16 bases between. DNA of the CDR3: TGTGCCAGCAGTTACAGACCTGTGGTAGGTCATGAGCAGTTCTTC. Translating it yields CASSYRPVVGHEQFF.

A remark on this clonotype: A much larger clone differs from this one at a single base, so this may be a read error. The chain carries TRBV30 and TRBJ1-3, with TRBD1 identical over 7 bases. Germline V CDR1 and CDR2: GTSNPN, SVGIG (reference sequence). The length of the CDR3 is 13 residues. The CDR3 DNA reads as TGTGCCTGGATTCTAGGGGGCGGAAACACCATACATTTT. It encodes CAWILGGGNTIHF.

The chain recombines TRBV19 with TRBJ1-1; TRBD1 might be the D (6 bases). The CDR3 extends over 15 amino acids. Germline V gene sequence: CDR1 LNHDA, CDR2 SQIVND (reference sequence). V lost 4 bases, J lost 1 base, and 13 bases lay in between. The CDR3 here is CASSSSQGGNTEAFF. CDR3 sequence (DNA): TGTGCCAGTAGTAGTTCACAGGGAGGGAACACTGAAGCTTTCTTT. The variable domain in full, completed from reference TRBV19 and TRBJ1-1, reads DGGITQSPKYLFRKEGQNVTLSCEQNLNHDAMYWYRQDPGQGLRLIYYSQIVNDFQKGDIAEGYSVSREKKESFPLTVTSAQKNPTAFYLCASSSSQGGNTEAFFGQGTRLTVV.

This clonotype has more than one count but fewer than ten. The V call is TRBV7-9, the J call TRBJ1-3, with D unclear. The CDR3 runs 14 residues. V shed 6 bases and J shed 9 bases, with 18 bases lying between them. The germline V gene has CDR1 SEHNR and CDR2 FQNEAQ (reference sequence). CDR3 sequence: CASRPPAGDGTIYF. The CDR3 bases are TGTGCCAGCAGACCCCCCGCCGGGGATGGCACCATATATTTT. The variable domain in full, completed from reference TRBV7-9 and TRBJ1-3, reads DTGVSQNPRHKITKRGQNVTFRCDPISEHNRLYWYRQTLGQGPEFLTYFQNEAQLEKSRLLSDRFSAERPKGSFSTLEIQRTEQGDSAMYLCASRPPAGDGTIYFGEGSWLTVV.

The chain recombines TRBV5-1 with TRBJ2-1; TRBD2 is a possible D gene (6 bases). Germline-derived CDR1 and CDR2 are SGHRS and YFSETQ. Trimming removed 3 bases at V and 6 bases at J, with 16 bases between. This CDR3 spans 15 amino acids. CDR3 region: CASSSRRGTGNEQFF. CDR3 coding DNA: TGCGCCAGCAGCTCGCGGCGGGGAACTGGCAATGAGCAGTTCTTC. Full variable domain (missing parts from reference TRBV5-1 and TRBJ2-1): KAGVTQTPRYLIKTRGQQVTLSCSPISGHRSVSWYQQTPGQGLQFLFEYFSETQRNKGNFPGRFSGRQFSNSRSEMNVSTLELGDSALYLCASSSRRGTGNEQFFGPGTRLTVL.

This clonotype is deemed medium-sized (0.01 to 0.1%). This chain connects TRBV19 to TRBJ2-2; D is perhaps TRBD1 (6 bases). The CDR3 runs 18 residues. Germline CDR1 reads LNHDA; CDR2 reads SQIVND (reference sequence). V was clipped by 6 bases and J by 2 bases, with 22 bases between them. The CDR3: CASSWGWGRGPNTGELFF. DNA for the CDR3: TGTGCCAGTAGCTGGGGGTGGGGGCGCGGGCCTAACACCGGGGAGCTGTTTTTT.